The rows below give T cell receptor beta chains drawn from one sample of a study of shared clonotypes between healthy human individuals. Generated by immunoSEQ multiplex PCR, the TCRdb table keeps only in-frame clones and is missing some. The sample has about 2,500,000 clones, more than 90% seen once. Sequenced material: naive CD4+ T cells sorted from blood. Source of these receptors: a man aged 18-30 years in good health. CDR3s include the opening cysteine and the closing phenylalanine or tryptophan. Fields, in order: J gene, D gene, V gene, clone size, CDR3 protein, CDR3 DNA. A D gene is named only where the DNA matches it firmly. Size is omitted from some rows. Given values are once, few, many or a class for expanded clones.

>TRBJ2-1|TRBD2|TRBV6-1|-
CASSSGLAGGNEQFF
TGTGCCAGCAGTTCGGGACTAGCGGGGGGGAATGAGCAGTTCTTC
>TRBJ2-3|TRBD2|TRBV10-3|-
CAISPRQGGTSSYSGTDTQYF
TGTGCCATCAGCCCCCGGCAGGGTGGGACTAGCAGTTACTCCGGCACAGATACGCAGTATTTT
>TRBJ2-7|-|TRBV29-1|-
CSATGLIYEQYF
TGCAGCGCAACAGGGTTGATCTACGAGCAGTACTTC
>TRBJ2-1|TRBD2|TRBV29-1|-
CSVEDPLAGHINEQFF
TGCAGCGTTGAAGATCCACTAGCGGGTCACATCAATGAGCAGTTCTTC
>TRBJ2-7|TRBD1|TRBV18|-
CASSVFNRGDPHEQYF
TGTGCCAGCTCAGTATTTAACAGGGGGGATCCCCACGAGCAGTACTTC
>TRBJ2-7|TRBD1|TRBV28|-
CASSPTGGAYEQYF
TGTGCCAGCAGCCCGACAGGGGGCGCCTACGAGCAGTACTTC
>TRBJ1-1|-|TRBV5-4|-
CASSISGQGNTEAFF
TGTGCCAGCAGCATATCCGGCCAGGGGAACACTGAAGCTTTCTTT
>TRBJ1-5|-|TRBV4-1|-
CASSQEGTTGQPQHF
TGCGCCAGCAGCCAAGAAGGAACTACGGGTCAGCCCCAGCATTTT
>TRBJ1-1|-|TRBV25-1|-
CASSTGNTEAFF
TGTGCCAGCAGTACGGGGAACACTGAAGCTTTCTTT
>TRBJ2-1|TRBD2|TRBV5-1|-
CASSFISGRAYNEQFF
TGCGCCAGCAGCTTCATTAGCGGGAGGGCCTACAATGAGCAGTTCTTC
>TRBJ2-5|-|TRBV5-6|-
CASSLRTDYQETQYF
TGTGCCAGCAGCCTGAGGACCGATTACCAAGAGACCCAGTACTTC
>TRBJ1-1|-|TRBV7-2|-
CASSLSVNTEAFF
TGTGCCAGCAGCTTGTCTGTAAACACTGAAGCTTTCTTT
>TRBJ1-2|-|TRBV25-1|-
CASSDGERGYTF
TGTGCCAGCAGTGATGGGGAGCGGGGCTACACCTTC
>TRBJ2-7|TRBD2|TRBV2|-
CASSDESGGAHEQYF
TGTGCCAGCAGTGACGAGAGCGGGGGGGCCCACGAGCAGTACTTC
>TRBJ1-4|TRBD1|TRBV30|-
CAWGQGAREKLFF
TGTGCCTGGGGACAGGGGGCGCGAGAAAAACTGTTTTTT
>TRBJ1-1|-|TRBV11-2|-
CASSLVGTAYEAFF
TGTGCCAGCAGCTTAGTTGGGACCGCCTATGAAGCTTTCTTT
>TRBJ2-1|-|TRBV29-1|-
CSVHEDEQFF
TGCAGCGTCCACGAGGATGAGCAGTTCTTC
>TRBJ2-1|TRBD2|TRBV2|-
CASSVLAGASYNEQFF
TGTGCCAGCAGCGTCCTAGCGGGAGCATCCTACAATGAGCAGTTCTTC
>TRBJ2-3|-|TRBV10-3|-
CAISEGVAGGTQYF
TGTGCCATCAGTGAGGGGGTAGCTGGGGGTACGCAGTATTTT
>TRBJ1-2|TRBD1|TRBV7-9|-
CASSLEWTGDGYTF
TGTGCCAGCAGCTTAGAGTGGACAGGGGATGGCTACACCTTC
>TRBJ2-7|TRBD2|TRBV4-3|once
CASSQDGTSSYEQYF
TGCGCCAGCAGCCAAGACGGGACTAGCTCCTACGAGCAGTACTTC
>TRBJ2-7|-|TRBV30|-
CAWSVRDYLYEQYF
TGTGCCTGGAGTGTACGTGACTACCTCTACGAGCAGTACTTC
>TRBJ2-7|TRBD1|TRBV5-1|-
CASSLSPGQVYEQYF
TGCGCCAGCAGCTTATCTCCGGGACAGGTGTACGAGCAGTACTTC
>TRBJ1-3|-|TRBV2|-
CASIPQGSSGNTIYF
TGTGCCAGCATTCCCCAGGGCAGCTCTGGAAACACCATATATTTT
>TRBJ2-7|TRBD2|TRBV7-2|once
CASSLTGLAGARKDTKRYF
TGTGCCAGCAGCTTAACCGGACTAGCGGGGGCCAGAAAGGACACTAAGAGGTACTTC
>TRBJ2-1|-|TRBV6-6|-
CASSYSASGNNEQFF
TGTGCCAGCAGTTACTCGGCCAGCGGTAACAATGAGCAGTTCTTC
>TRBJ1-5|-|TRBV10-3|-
CAITRGDQPQHF
TGTGCCATCACTAGGGGTGATCAGCCCCAGCATTTT
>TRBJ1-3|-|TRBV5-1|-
CASSLRGRNSGNTIYF
TGCGCCAGCAGCTTGCGAGGCCGCAACTCTGGAAACACCATATATTTT
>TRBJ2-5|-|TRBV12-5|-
CASGLPADF
TGTGCTAGTGGTTTGCCCGCGGACTTC
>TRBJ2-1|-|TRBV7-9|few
CASSLPAVNEQFF
TGTGCCAGCAGCTTACCGGCGGTCAATGAGCAGTTCTTC
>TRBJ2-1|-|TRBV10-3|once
CAISDGGADEQFF
TGTGCCATCAGTGATGGGGGCGCAGATGAGCAGTTCTTC
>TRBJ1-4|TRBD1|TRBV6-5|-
CASRGQASNEKLFF
TGTGCCAGCAGAGGACAGGCCTCTAATGAAAAACTGTTTTTT
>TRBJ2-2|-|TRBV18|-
CASSPPQETNTGELFF
TGTGCCAGCTCACCACCCCAGGAGACGAACACCGGGGAGCTGTTTTTT
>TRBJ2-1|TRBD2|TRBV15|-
CATSRAFASGYNEQFF
TGTGCCACCAGCAGAGCATTTGCTAGCGGGTACAATGAGCAGTTCTTC
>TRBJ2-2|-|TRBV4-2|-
CASSQDRQTNTGELFF
TGTGCCAGCAGCCAAGATCGCCAGACGAACACCGGGGAGCTGTTTTTT
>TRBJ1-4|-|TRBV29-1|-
CSVYDATNEKLFF
TGCAGCGTTTATGACGCAACTAATGAAAAACTGTTTTTT
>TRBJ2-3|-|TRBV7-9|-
CASSLARGSEDTQYF
TGTGCCAGCAGCTTAGCTCGGGGTTCGGAAGATACGCAGTATTTT
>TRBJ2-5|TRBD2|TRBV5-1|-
CASSRSSSGYQETQYF
TGCGCCAGCAGCCGTTCTTCTAGCGGGTACCAAGAGACCCAGTACTTC
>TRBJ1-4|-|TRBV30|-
CAWSVGGVDEKLFF
TGTGCCTGGAGTGTAGGGGGGGTTGATGAAAAACTGTTTTTT
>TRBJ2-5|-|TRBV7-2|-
CASSPTGTPETQYF
TGTGCCAGCAGCCCTACCGGGACCCCAGAGACCCAGTACTTC
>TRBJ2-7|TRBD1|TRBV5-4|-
CASSRQTGTNEQYF
TGTGCCAGCAGCAGACAGACAGGGACGAACGAGCAGTACTTC
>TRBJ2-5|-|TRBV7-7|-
CASSLRALETQYF
TGTGCTAGCAGCTTAAGGGCCCTCGAGACCCAGTACTTC
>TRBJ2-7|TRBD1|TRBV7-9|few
CASSPLVGGDRVMYEQYF
TGTGCCAGCAGCCCTCTTGTGGGGGGGGACAGGGTGATGTACGAGCAGTACTTC
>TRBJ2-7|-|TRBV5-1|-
CASSLLGSAPYEQYF
TGCGCCAGCAGCCTTCTCGGTAGCGCGCCCTACGAGCAGTACTTC
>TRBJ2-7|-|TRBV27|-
CASSPRPGASSYEQYF
TGTGCCAGCAGCCCCCGCCCGGGGGCGTCTAGCTACGAGCAGTACTTC
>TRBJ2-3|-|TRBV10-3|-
CAISVADPSTDTQYF
TGTGCCATCAGTGTGGCAGATCCTAGCACAGATACGCAGTATTTT
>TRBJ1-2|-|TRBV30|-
CAWSGVLRSQGYTF
TGTGCCTGGAGCGGGGTCCTCAGGTCCCAGGGCTACACCTTC
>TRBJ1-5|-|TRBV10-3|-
CAISAVSNQPQHF
TGTGCCATCAGTGCCGTTAGCAATCAGCCCCAGCATTTT
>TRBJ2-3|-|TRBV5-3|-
CARSLASQDTQYF
TGTGCCAGAAGCTTAGCTAGCCAAGATACGCAGTATTTT
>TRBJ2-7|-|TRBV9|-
CASSVELGPTYEQYF
TGTGCCAGCAGCGTGGAGTTGGGGCCTACCTACGAGCAGTACTTC
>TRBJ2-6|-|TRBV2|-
CASSPSAGQRSSGANVLTF
TGTGCCAGCAGCCCCTCAGCAGGGCAACGGAGCTCTGGGGCCAACGTCCTGACTTTC
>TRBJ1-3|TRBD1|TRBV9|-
CASSVSHQTGRGNTIYF
TGTGCCAGCAGCGTTTCTCACCAGACAGGGCGCGGAAACACCATATATTTT
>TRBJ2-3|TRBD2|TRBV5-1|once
CASSLASGGAANTQYF
TGCGCCAGCAGCTTGGCTAGCGGGGGGGCCGCGAATACGCAGTATTTT
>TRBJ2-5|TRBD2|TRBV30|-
CAWRAPGFHGVTLWGLAGRETQYF
TGTGCCTGGCGTGCGCCGGGGTTTCATGGTGTAACATTGTGGGGACTAGCGGGGAGGGAGACCCAGTACTTC
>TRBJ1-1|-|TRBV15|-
CATSREGERVNTEAFF
TGTGCCACCAGCAGAGAGGGCGAAAGGGTGAACACTGAAGCTTTCTTT
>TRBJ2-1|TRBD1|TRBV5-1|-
CASSLETGFDEQFF
TGCGCCAGCAGCTTGGAGACAGGGTTCGATGAGCAGTTCTTC
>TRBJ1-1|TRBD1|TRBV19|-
CASRPGQAPNTEAFF
TGTGCCAGTAGACCGGGACAGGCCCCAAACACTGAAGCTTTCTTT
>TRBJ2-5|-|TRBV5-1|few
CASGEETQYF
TGCGCCAGCGGGGAAGAGACCCAGTACTTC
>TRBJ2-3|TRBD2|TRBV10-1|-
CASSSGTSGTDTQYF
TGCGCCAGCAGTTCCGGGACTAGCGGAACAGATACGCAGTATTTT